Listed here is a single T cell receptor (beta chain). Its antigen remains unknown. This sample stems from a study of early T cells in non-severe SARS-CoV-2 infection. Background on the study: Unsorted whole-blood RNA was sequenced in bulk, leaving chains unpaired. Study outcomes and limitations: The study's VDJdb matching favored anti-spike CD8 responses and missed private and CD4 specificities.

V lost 3 bases and J 7 bases, leaving 10 bases between the germline ends. Germline V CDR1 and CDR2: SGHDN, FVKESK. The CDR3 is made up of 13 amino acids. Molecules of cDNA were individually given unique molecular identifiers that were attached to them. TCRdb re-derived calls from the 5' RACE reads in MiXCR, one entry per CDR3 protein. The table has approximately 84,000 distinct CDR3 sequences, roughly an eighth seen once. This TCR was recovered from an adult who was a healthcare worker with PCR-confirmed SARS-CoV-2 infection or an uninfected control (not recorded which). The sequencing sample was made of whole blood. This chain joins TRBV14 and TRBJ2-4, with D hard to call. This chain's CDR3 is CASSHVALNIQYF. The CDR3 nucleotides read TGTGCCAGCAGCCATGTTGCATTGAACATTCAGTACTTC.